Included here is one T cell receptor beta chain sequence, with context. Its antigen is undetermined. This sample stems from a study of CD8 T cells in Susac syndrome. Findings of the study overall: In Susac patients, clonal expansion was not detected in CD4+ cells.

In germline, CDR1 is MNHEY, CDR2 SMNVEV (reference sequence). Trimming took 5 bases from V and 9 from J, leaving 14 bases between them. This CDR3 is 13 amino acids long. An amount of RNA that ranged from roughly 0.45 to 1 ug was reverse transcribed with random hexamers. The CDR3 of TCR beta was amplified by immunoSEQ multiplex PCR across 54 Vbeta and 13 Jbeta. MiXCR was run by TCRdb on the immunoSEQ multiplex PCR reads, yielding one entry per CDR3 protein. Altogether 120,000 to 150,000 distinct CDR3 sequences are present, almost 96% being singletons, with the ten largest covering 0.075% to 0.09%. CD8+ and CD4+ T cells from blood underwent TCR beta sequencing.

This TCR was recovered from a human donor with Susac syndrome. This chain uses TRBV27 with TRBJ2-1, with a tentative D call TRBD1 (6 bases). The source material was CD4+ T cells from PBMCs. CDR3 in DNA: TGTGCCAGCAGTCCAAATGTAGGGGGTGAGCAGTTCTTC. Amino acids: CASSPNVGGEQFF.